The sequence of this T cell receptor beta chain was determined in a study of T cell repertoires in cytomegalovirus infection (dated by TCRdb to the late 2010s). For the study in its entirety: Because public TCR beta signatures pointed to carriage of CMV infection together with the matching HLA type, the HLA type of each donor mattered for the analysis. The full study reports these points: Carriers of CMV infection plus the relevant HLA type were discriminated by the cumulative frequency of public TCR beta family members in the study cohort and in an independent roughly 370-donor cohort. The ex vivo response was dominated by HLA-C-restricted CMV-specific TCR beta clonotypes, which also provided the single most frequent clonotype in two of eight donors.

Points on this clonotype: Its binding antigen is unknown. It has no much larger one-base neighbor in the sample; base qualities were not kept.

The sequencing machine was an Illumina HiSeq 1500. TCRdb applied fastp at Q25 and MiXCR to the public reads, then kept only in-frame beta chains. Each CDR3 protein appears once, grouped with its most common genes and DNA. Here the sample has fewer than 350,000 distinct CDR3 sequences; 9.5% occur a single time. The top ten constitute about 4.5% of the sample. What was sequenced was PBMCs. This receptor was obtained from a human donor in good health (CMV status not recorded). Some clones in this sample may be carry-over from other donors' samples.

The DNA is as follows: TGTGCCAGCAGTTTATCCACCGGACGGAGCTACGAGCAGTACTTC. It translates as CASSLSTGRSYEQYF. This chain joins TRBV28 to TRBJ2-7; no D gene can be assigned with confidence. The cysteine opens and the phenylalanine closes a CDR3 of 15 amino acids. This entry keeps only the CDR3 DNA: 45 bases, framed from base 1. Taken from the germline V gene, the CDR1 and CDR2 loops are MDHEN and SYDVKM. V is cut by 1 base and J by 3 bases, and the space between the germline ends is 13 bases.